The 27 T cell receptor beta chains reported below all come from one sample, sequenced in a study of identical twins. TCRdb reprocessed the 5' RACE reads with MiXCR, giving one entry per CDR3 protein. The table includes 300,000 to 400,000 distinct CDR3 sequences, over 9% detected once. In addition, the sample was reused for a study of yellow fever vaccine responses in identical twins.

The specimen was CD8+ T cells sorted from blood. Source of these receptors: a woman between 18 and 29 years old in good health.

This clonotype has a handful of counts. The V and J genes are TRBV10-1 and TRBJ2-1, with D possibly matching TRBD1 (6 bases). CDR1 and CDR2 from the germline V gene are WNHNN and SYGVQD (reference sequence). The V and J ends lost 3 bases and 5 bases respectively, with 11 bases between them. CDR3 length equals 14 residues. CDR3 bases: TGCGCCAGCAGTGATGGTCAGGGGAACAATGAGCAGTTCTTC. Its protein product is CASSDGQGNNEQFF.

Only a few counts were recorded for this clonotype. This chain connects TRBV7-6 to TRBJ2-3, with D possibly TRBD2 on 6 matching bases. Germline CDR1 reads SGHVS; CDR2 reads FNYEAQ. CDR3 length: 15 residues. V was shortened by 5 bases and J by 4 bases, with 16 bases between the two germline ends. Written as DNA, the CDR3 is TGTGCCAGCAGCACGGGGGTGCGGCTCCCAGATACGCAGTATTTT. Translating it yields CASSTGVRLPDTQYF.

This clonotype has a handful of counts. The V gene is TRBV4-1, the J gene TRBJ1-6, with 9 bases lining up with TRBD1. Losses at the gene ends were 4 bases for V and 10 bases for J; bases not matched to a gene: 8. The germline V gene has CDR1 MGHRA and CDR2 YSYEKL. CDR3 size: 15 residues. The CDR3 region is CASSREQGARSPLHF. The CDR3 bases are TGCGCCAGCAGCCGCGAACAGGGGGCGAGGTCACCCCTCCACTTT.

This rearrangement joins TRBV6-4 to TRBJ2-1; TRBD1 might be the D (5 bases). Germline-derived CDR1 and CDR2 are MRHNA and SNTAGT. V lost 3 bases and J 8 bases, leaving 11 bases between the germline ends. This CDR3 comprises 13 residues. This CDR3 reads CASSEGELDEQFF. CDR3 bases: TGTGCCAGCAGTGAAGGGGAACTCGATGAGCAGTTCTTC.

The rearrangement links TRBV6-1 to TRBJ2-1; 7 nucleotides line up with TRBD2. The CDR3 sequence is 15 residues long. Germline V gene sequence: CDR1 MNHNS, CDR2 SASEGT. V shed 6 bases, J shed 3 bases, and the junction held 8 bases outside the gene matches. In DNA, the CDR3 is TGTGCCAGCAGGCAAGGCGGGGGAAACTACAATGAGCAGTTCTTC. Its protein product is CASRQGGGNYNEQFF.

This clonotype was found many times. The CDR3 loop reads CASSADGINSPLHF. Here the CDR3 DNA reads TGTGCCAGCAGCGCGGACGGAATTAATTCACCCCTCCACTTT. V is TRBV3-1 and J is TRBJ1-6; D remains unclear. The germline V gene encodes CDR1 LGHDT and CDR2 YNNKEL (reference sequence). V lost 5 bases and J 6 bases, leaving 11 bases between the germline ends. There are 14 residues in the CDR3.

This clonotype showed up just a few times. The chain has TRBV13 and TRBJ2-5; 11 bases agree with TRBD2. Trimming at V came to 0 bases and at J to 1 base, leaving 4 bases not matched to a gene. Germline CDR1 is PRHDT and CDR2 is FYEKMQ (reference sequence). CDR3 length: 17 amino acids. CDR3 coding DNA: TGTGCCAGCAGCTTAGGCGGGACTAGCGGACCCCAAGAGACCCAGTACTTC. It specifies CASSLGGTSGPQETQYF.

This clonotype appeared a few times. The chain recombines TRBV4-1 with TRBJ2-7; 10 positions agree with TRBD1. Looked up from germline, CDR1 is MGHRA and CDR2 is YSYEKL. CDR3 size: 15 residues. V was clipped by 3 bases and J by 2 bases; unmatched bases: 4. The CDR3 DNA is TGCGCCAGCAGCCATCCCGGACAGGGGGCCTACGAGCAGTACTTC. Protein product: CASSHPGQGAYEQYF.

The V and J genes are TRBV29-1 and TRBJ2-7; TRBD2 matches at 8 bases. Germline V gene sequence: CDR1 SQVTM, CDR2 ANQGSEA. The CDR3 extends over 14 amino acids. The ends lost 2 bases at V and 1 base at J; junction bases unmatched: 4. The CDR3 DNA reads as TGCAGCGTTGAATTCCCGGGGGGGTCCTACGAGCAGTACTTC. Protein sequence: CSVEFPGGSYEQYF.

This chain uses TRBV27 with TRBJ2-7; 9 bases are shared with TRBD1. The V segment lost 8 bases and the J segment 5 bases; nucleotides outside the gene matches: 10. The germline gives CDR1 MNHEY, CDR2 SMNVEV (reference sequence). The CDR3 runs 14 residues. CDR3 sequence: CASSPGQGKDEQYV. DNA for the CDR3: TGTGCCAGCTCCCCGGGACAGGGTAAAGACGAGCAGTACGTC.

This clonotype was seen a handful of times. As DNA, the CDR3 is TGCGCCAGCAGGGAGGGTGACTATGGCTACACCTTC. It translates to CASREGDYGYTF. The chain employs TRBV10-1 and TRBJ1-2; D call uncertain. This CDR3 is built from 12 residues. The germline CDR1 and CDR2 sequences are WNHNN and SYGVQD (reference sequence). The V gene lost 6 bases and the J gene lost 3 bases, with 8 bases spanning the gap.

The chain employs TRBV2 and TRBJ2-5; D might be TRBD1 (6 bases). Trimming removed 3 bases at V and 1 base at J, with 6 bases between. There are 13 residues in the CDR3. Germline V CDR1 and CDR2: SNHLY, FYNNEI. This chain's CDR3 is CASSEDSQETQYF. The CDR3, as DNA: TGTGCCAGCAGTGAGGACAGCCAAGAGACCCAGTACTTC.

This clonotype was found a few times. The chain employs TRBV27 and TRBJ2-3, with 12 bases lining up with TRBD2. J lost 6 bases, V lost 5 bases, and 9 bases had no gene match. The CDR3 consists of 16 residues. The germline gives CDR1 MNHEY, CDR2 SMNVEV (reference sequence). Here the CDR3 DNA reads TGTGCCAGCAGTCCGGAGACTAGCGGGAGACCGGATACGCAGTATTTT. Protein sequence: CASSPETSGRPDTQYF.

The V gene is TRBV27, the J gene TRBJ1-1, with D possibly matching TRBD1 (6 bases). The CDR3 spans 14 residues. V was shortened by 6 bases and J by 4 bases, with 15 bases between the two germline ends. CDR1 is MNHEY, CDR2 SMNVEV, per germline (reference sequence). CDR3: CASSPGGSGTEAFF. The CDR3 DNA sequence: TGTGCCAGCAGCCCTGGGGGCTCGGGCACTGAAGCTTTCTTT.

The CDR3 sequence: CASSVALAGYYEQYF. CDR3 DNA sequence: TGTGCCAGCAGCGTAGCTCTAGCGGGGTACTACGAGCAGTACTTC. The genes are TRBV9 and TRBJ2-7; 9 nucleotides line up with TRBD2. V was clipped by 0 bases and J by 3 bases; unmatched bases: 4. CDR3 size: 15 residues. Germline V lookup: CDR1 SGDLS, CDR2 YYNGEE.

This clonotype was observed a few times. V gene TRBV5-4 combines with J gene TRBJ2-2, with unresolved D. The CDR3 sequence is 12 residues long. With 7 bases removed from V and 7 bases from J, the gap between germline ends came to 11 bases. The germline V gene has CDR1 SGHNT and CDR2 YYREEE (reference sequence). DNA for the CDR3: TGTGCCAGCCCCGGCCCCCACGGGGAGCTGTTTTTT. This gives the protein CASPGPHGELFF.

This chain uses TRBV9 with TRBJ2-3; D uncertain. Germline V gene sequence: CDR1 SGDLS, CDR2 YYNGEE. CDR3 length: 15 amino acids. V was clipped by 0 bases and J by 3 bases, with 11 bases between them. The CDR3 DNA is TGTGCCAGCAGCGTAGACGGCTGGGGTACAGATACGCAGTATTTT. It yields the protein CASSVDGWGTDTQYF. Combining the CDR3 with reference TRBV9 and TRBJ2-3 gives the whole variable domain DSGVTQTPKHLITATGQRVTLRCSPRSGDLSVYWYQQSLDQGLQFLIQYYNGEERAKGNILERFSAQQFPDLHSELNLSSLELGDSALYFCASSVDGWGTDTQYFGPGTRLTVL.

This clonotype was counted only a few times. J is TRBJ2-2 and V is TRBV29-1, with D tentatively TRBD2 (6 bases). The CDR3 spans 13 residues. V was cut by 3 bases and J by 4 bases, with 9 bases left in between. Germline V gives CDR1 SQVTM, CDR2 ANQGSEA. The CDR3 DNA sequence: TGCAGCGTTGATCCCGGGGGCACCGGGGAGCTGTTTTTT. Translation gives CSVDPGGTGELFF.

In this sample, this clonotype turned up a few times. This chain joins TRBV10-2 and TRBJ2-5; 11 bases are a match to TRBD2. The germline gives CDR1 WSHSY, CDR2 SAAADI. This CDR3 region has 14 residues. V lost 8 bases to trimming and J lost 4 bases; unmatched junction nucleotides: 6. The CDR3 sequence is CASQLAGVGETQYF. CDR3 DNA sequence: TGCGCCAGCCAACTAGCGGGAGTTGGAGAGACCCAGTACTTC.

This chain uses TRBV7-9 with TRBJ2-5; TRBD1 aligns across 9 bases. The germline V gene has CDR1 SEHNR and CDR2 FQNEAQ (reference sequence). The CDR3 consists of 17 residues. With 5 bases clipped from V and 4 bases from J, the junction kept 14 bases outside the gene matches. The DNA of the CDR3 is TGTGCCAGCAGCGCCGGGGGCTCCGGGACAGGGCGAGAGACCCAGTACTTC. The encoded protein is CASSAGGSGTGRETQYF.

In its sample, this clonotype was seen many times. The chain recombines TRBV12-3 or TRBV12-4 with TRBJ1-5; D is unclear. This CDR3 is built from 16 residues. Trimming removed 1 base at V and 7 bases at J, with 17 bases between. The CDR3 bases are TGTGCCAGCAGTTTAGTTGGATCAATTTATGAACAGCCCCAGCATTTT. Its translation is CASSLVGSIYEQPQHF.

The chain couples TRBV25-1 to TRBJ2-3; weak D call: TRBD1 (6 bases). Germline V gene data show CDR1 as MGHDK and CDR2 as SYGVNS. The CDR3 is 14 amino acids. Trimming cost V 9 bases and J 2 bases, with 15 bases left between them. The DNA of the CDR3 is TGTGCCAGGGGCACAGGGATCGACACAGATACGCAGTATTTT. Translation gives CARGTGIDTDTQYF.

The chain has TRBV4-1 and TRBJ1-1, with a tentative D call TRBD1 (6 bases). The V and J ends lost 0 bases and 8 bases respectively, with 19 bases between them. CDR1 MGHRA and CDR2 YSYEKL come from the germline V gene. The CDR3 contains 16 residues. As DNA, the CDR3 is TGCGCCAGCAGCCAAGACGATTGGGGGGCCGGGATCGAAGCTTTCTTT. Protein: CASSQDDWGAGIEAFF.

This clonotype was observed a few times. V usage is TRBV20-1 and J usage is TRBJ2-7, with TRBD1 identical over 7 bases. Losses at the gene ends were 0 bases for V and 4 bases for J; bases not matched to a gene: 6. From germline, CDR1 is DFQATT and CDR2 SNEGSKA (reference sequence). This CDR3 has 14 amino acids. The CDR3 reads CSARDRDRVYEQYV. The CDR3 DNA reads TGCAGTGCTAGAGATCGGGACAGAGTATACGAGCAGTACGTC.

This clonotype was observed a handful of times. This chain links TRBV27 with TRBJ2-2; 7 bases fit TRBD2. The CDR3 sequence is 17 residues long. The ends lost 3 bases at V and 0 bases at J; junction bases unmatched: 7. Germline CDR1 is MNHEY and CDR2 is SMNVEV (reference sequence). The CDR3 here is CASSLSSGTSNTGELFF. In nucleotides, the CDR3 is TGTGCCAGCAGTTTGTCCAGCGGGACGTCGAACACCGGGGAGCTGTTTTTT.

This clonotype was seen at least ten times. The J gene is TRBJ2-4, the V gene TRBV9, with D perhaps matching TRBD2 (6 bases). This CDR3 has 15 amino acids. Trimming removed 4 bases from V and 0 bases from J, with 11 bases in between. The germline CDR1 and CDR2 sequences are SGDLS and YYNGEE. The CDR3 loop is CASSTAGLAKNIQYF. The CDR3 nucleotides are TGTGCCAGCAGCACGGCGGGACTAGCCAAAAACATTCAGTACTTC.

This clonotype was recorded a few times. This chain uses TRBV19 with TRBJ2-7; perhaps TRBD2 as D (6 bases). CDR1 and CDR2 from the germline V gene are LNHDA and SQIVND (reference sequence). Trimming pared 5 bases from V and 0 bases from J, leaving 14 bases between. This CDR3 contains 15 residues. The CDR3 loop is CASSPGLYASYEQYF. The CDR3 DNA sequence: TGTGCCAGTAGTCCGGGACTGTACGCCTCCTACGAGCAGTACTTC.